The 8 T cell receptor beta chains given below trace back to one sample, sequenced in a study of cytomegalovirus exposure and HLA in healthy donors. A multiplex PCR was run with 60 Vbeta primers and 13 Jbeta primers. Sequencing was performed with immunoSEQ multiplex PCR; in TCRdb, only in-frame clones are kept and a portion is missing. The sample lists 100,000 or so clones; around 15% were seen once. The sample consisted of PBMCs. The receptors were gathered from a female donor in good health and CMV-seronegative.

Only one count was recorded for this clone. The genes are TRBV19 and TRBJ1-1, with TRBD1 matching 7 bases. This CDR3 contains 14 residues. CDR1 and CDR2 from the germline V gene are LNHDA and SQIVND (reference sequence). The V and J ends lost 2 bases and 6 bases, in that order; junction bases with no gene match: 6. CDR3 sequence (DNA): TGTGCCAGTAGTATAAGGGAAGGGGGCCCTGAAGCTTTCTTT. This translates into CASSIREGGPEAFF.

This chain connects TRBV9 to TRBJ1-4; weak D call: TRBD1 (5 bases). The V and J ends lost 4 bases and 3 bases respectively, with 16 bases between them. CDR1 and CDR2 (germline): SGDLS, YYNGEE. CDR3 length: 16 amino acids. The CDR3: CASSSHFRQPNEKLFF. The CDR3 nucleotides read TGTGCCAGCAGCTCCCACTTCCGACAGCCTAATGAAAAACTGTTTTTT.

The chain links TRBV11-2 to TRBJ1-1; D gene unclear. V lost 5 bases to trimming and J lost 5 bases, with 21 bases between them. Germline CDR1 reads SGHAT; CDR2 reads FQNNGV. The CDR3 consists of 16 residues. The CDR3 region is CASSPIFNEAGTEAFF. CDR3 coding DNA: TGTGCCAGCAGCCCCATCTTCAATGAGGCCGGTACTGAAGCTTTCTTT.

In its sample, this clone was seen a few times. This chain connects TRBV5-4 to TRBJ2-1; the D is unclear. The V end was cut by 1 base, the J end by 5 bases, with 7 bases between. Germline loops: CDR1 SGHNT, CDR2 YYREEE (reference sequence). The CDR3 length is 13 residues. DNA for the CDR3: TGTGCCAGCAGCTTGAATCAGAACAATGAGCAGTTCTTC. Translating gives CASSLNQNNEQFF.

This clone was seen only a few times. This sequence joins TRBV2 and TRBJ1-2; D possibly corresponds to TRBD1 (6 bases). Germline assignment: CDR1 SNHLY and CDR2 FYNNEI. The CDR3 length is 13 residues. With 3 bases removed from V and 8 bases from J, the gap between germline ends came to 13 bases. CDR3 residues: CASSDRRGQGYTF. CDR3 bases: TGTGCCAGCAGTGATAGGCGCGGACAGGGCTACACCTTC.

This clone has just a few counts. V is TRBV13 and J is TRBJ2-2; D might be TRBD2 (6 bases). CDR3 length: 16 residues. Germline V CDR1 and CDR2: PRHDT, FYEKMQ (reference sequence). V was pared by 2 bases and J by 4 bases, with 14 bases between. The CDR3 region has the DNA TGTGCCAGCAGCTTAATCCGGTTTAGCGGCACCGGGGAGCTGTTTTTT. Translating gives CASSLIRFSGTGELFF. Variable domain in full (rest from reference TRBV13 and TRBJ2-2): AAGVIQSPRHLIKEKRETATLKCYPIPRHDTVYWYQQGPGQDPQFLISFYEKMQSDKGSIPDRFSAQQFSDYHSELNMSSLELGDSALYFCASSLIRFSGTGELFFGEGSRLTVL.

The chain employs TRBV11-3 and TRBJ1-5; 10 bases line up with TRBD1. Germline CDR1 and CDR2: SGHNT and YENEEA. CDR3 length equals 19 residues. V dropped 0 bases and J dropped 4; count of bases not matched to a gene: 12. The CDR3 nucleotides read TGTGCCAGCAGCTTAGATTCCCCGACAGGGGGCGCGATTAATCAGCCCCAGCATTTT. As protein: CASSLDSPTGGAINQPQHF.

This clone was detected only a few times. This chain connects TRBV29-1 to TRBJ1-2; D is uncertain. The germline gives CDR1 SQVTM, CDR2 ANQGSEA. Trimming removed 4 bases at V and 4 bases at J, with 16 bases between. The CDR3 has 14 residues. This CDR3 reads CSVGYGGASYGYTF. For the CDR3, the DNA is TGCAGCGTTGGGTACGGCGGAGCTAGCTATGGCTACACCTTC.